This record looks at one T cell receptor (beta chain) sequence and its context. The target of this receptor is not known. Qualities for individual bases were not recorded, and no much larger clone is one base off. TCRbeta CDR3 regions were amplified from genomic DNA using the immunoSEQ Assay, a bias-controlled multiplex PCR. Concerning the study's data processing: Nucleated cell counts per sample were estimated from amplification of reference gene primers within the assay. Sequence reads were collapsed and filtered to measure the absolute abundance of every unique TCRbeta CDR3 rearrangement. For each sample, productive Simpson clonality was calculated by taking the square root of Simpson's diversity index across productive rearrangements. The clones in this table, taken by TCRdb from immuneACCESS, are in-frame only. Not every clone is retained; where verified, under half of the shortfall comes from an unresolved V gene, and the cause of the rest is unknown. V and J calls and clone size are as listed in that table; D and trimming were resolved from the DNA. The sample yields over 200,000 clones; around 80% were counted once. The ten top clones hold roughly 1.2% of the sample.

The sample originates from a study of blood T cell repertoires in COVID-19 (dated by TCRdb to 2019 to 2021). For the wider study: The collaborator samples originated in the United States, Italy and Spain and spanned the acute and convalescent phases of COVID-19. The material from the prospective study consisted of cDNA or gDNA derived from T cells, B-cell-depleted T cells, or PBMCs. Deeply sampled blood TCRbeta repertoires from subjects exposed to, actively infected with, or recovered from COVID-19 were included in the dataset. The repertoires were released in a freely available public database meant as a resource for research on the immune response to SARS-CoV-2. The samples were drawn from the first 160 participants of the ongoing ImmuneRACE study and from 1,254 subjects provided by 6 global collaborators. Sample metadata almost always included a de-identified subject ID, COVID-19 status, age in years and sex. Where available, HLA class I and class II types were taken from metadata supplied by the sample provider and were not determined by assay-based typing.

One collaborating source in Seattle enrolled patients during active infection and followed them longitudinally through the course of disease. The collaborating institutions used their own protocols to collect whole blood in K2EDTA tubes. For TCRbeta analysis, collaborators shipped samples as frozen whole blood, isolated PBMCs, or DNA extracted from either of those sample types. The CDR3 numbers 12 residues from cysteine through phenylalanine. The kept DNA is CDR3 alone, 36 bases in frame from the first base. V was cut back by 1 base and J by 8 bases, leaving a gap of 8 bases between them. CDR1 and CDR2, looked up from the germline V gene, are MDHEN and SYDVKM. Here is what the overall study found, with its caveats: The amount of clinical and demographic metadata varied by source and participant and was provided uncurated.

This chain joins TRBV28 to TRBJ1-1; the D gene cannot be resolved reliably. This receptor was obtained from a woman aged 25 to 39 with COVID-19, enrolled during active disease. Material: peripheral blood. In nucleotides, the sequence is TGTGCCAGCAGTTTATATCAACAGGAAGCTTTCTTT. Translated, it gives CASSLYQQEAFF. The full variable domain, completed from the reference TRBV28 and TRBJ1-1 proteins outside the CDR3, reads DVKVTQSSRYLVKRTGEKVFLECVQDMDHENMFWYRQDPGLGLRLIYFSYDVKMKEKGDIPEGYSVSREKKERFSLILESASTNQTSMYLCASSLYQQEAFFGQGTRLTVV.